The text below deals with one TCR beta chain. A read error may account for a junction end that differs from germline. The CDR3 sequence is 15 residues long. Germline CDR1 reads SNHLY; CDR2 reads FYNNEI. This entry belongs to a study of tumor-infiltrating lymphocytes in primary liver carcinoma. Taking about 17-31 mg of unsorted bulk tissue, the authors co-extracted RNA and DNA. The investigators made TCR beta cDNA from approximately 0.5 ug total RNA, using a constant-region primer. For TCR beta, libraries were produced by three nested multiplex PCR rounds using slightly modified ARM-PCR. Rounds one and two of PCR, each of around 11 cycles, were primed with TRBV1-TRBV30 forward primers and a C-beta reverse primer. TCRdb fed the multiplex PCR reads into MiXCR, producing one record per CDR3 protein. The table has more than 60,000 distinct CDR3 sequences, over 60% seen once; the top ten hold roughly 25%.

This receptor was obtained from a middle-aged man with primary liver carcinoma and hepatitis B virus infection. Sequenced: liver tumor tissue from sampling region 4. The subset denotes: tumor region T4, right-lateral pole. The rearrangement links TRBV2 to TRBJ2-7; 9 bases align to TRBD2. The CDR3 nucleotides read TGTGCCAGCAGTTTGACTAGCGGAGCCTCCTACGAGCAGCACTTC. Its translation: CASSLTSGASYEQHF.